This T cell receptor (beta chain) was identified during a study of blood T cell repertoires in COVID-19. Study summary: The United States, Italy and Spain supplied acute and convalescent COVID-19 samples. Nucleic acid was either cDNA or gDNA, and it came from T cells, B-cell-depleted T cells, or PBMCs.

The germline V and J ends were trimmed by 7 bases and 0 bases, with 11 bases remaining between them. Germline CDR1 reads MNHEY; CDR2 reads SVGAGI. The CDR3 runs to 14 residues. In the original analysis: Estimation of nucleated cell counts was performed using reference gene primer amplification. Measured with immunoSEQ multiplex PCR; TCRdb has only the in-frame clones, and not every one. Clone size and V and J calls were adopted from that table, with D and trimming inferred from the DNA. The sample holds approximately 12,000 clones, around 82% seen once. A single count supports this clone. The receptor comes from a woman aged 55-70 years with acute or convalescent COVID-19. The material sequenced was peripheral blood. The V call is TRBV6-5, the J call TRBJ2-3; weak D call: TRBD2 (5 bases). DNA for the CDR3: TGTGCCAGCATCCCCGGGAAAAGCACAGATACGCAGTATTTT. Its translation is CASIPGKSTDTQYF.